This record looks at one T cell receptor (beta chain) sequence and its context. Clinical history reported by participants formed the basis on which cohorts were assigned. The sample is drawn from a study of blood T cell repertoires in COVID-19. The wider study: Samples of COVID-19 (acute and convalescent) were obtained from the United States, Italy and Spain.

Original processing notes: Reference gene primer amplification in the assay estimated nucleated cell counts. Measured with immunoSEQ multiplex PCR; TCRdb has only the in-frame clones, and not every one. V, J and clone size are taken as reported in that table, and D and trimming were inferred from the DNA itself. Counted here are some 460,000 clones, about nine tenths occurring once; the ten biggest clones make up roughly 0.7%. The germline V and J ends were trimmed by 4 bases and 5 bases, with 15 bases remaining between them. The length of the CDR3 is 13 residues. Germline V gene lookup returns CDR1 SQVTM and CDR2 ANQGSEA.

The rearrangement links TRBV29-1 to TRBJ2-7, with D possibly TRBD1 on 6 matching bases. The clonotype originates from a woman aged 18-29 years who had recovered from COVID-19. The sample was PBMCs or T cells enriched from blood (not recorded which). The CDR3 nucleotides are TGCAGCGTTGCGAGGGGGAATAGGGACGAGCAGTACTTC. Its translation: CSVARGNRDEQYF.